This T cell receptor beta chain was found in a study of CD4 T cells in relation to SARS-CoV-2 and coronaviruses (dated by TCRdb to about 2021). Some background on the complete study: The ViraFEST assay cultured PBMCs with antigen for about eleven days, then sequenced TCR beta CDR3s to find antigen-specific clonal expansions. The negative reference condition was either a culture with an HIV-1 Nef peptide pool or a culture with no peptide. HLA restriction was mapped for shared crossreactive spike epitopes using patient-derived lymphoblastoid cell lines. The study assessed, at the TCR clonotype level, memory CD4+ T cell crossreactivity between SARS-CoV-2 and common cold coronavirus spike proteins. The Adaptive Biotechnologies TCR-sequencing kit was used to sequence samples from three pre-COVID donors and the naive versus memory experiments, while other data came from Illumina-based sequencing. A different, Illumina-based TCR-beta assay was used to sequence expansion assays from other donors in the study.

The receptor library was made with the immunoSEQ multiplex PCR assay. The study's own analysis went as follows. During preprocessing, nonproductive sequences were removed, along with CDR3s that did not begin with C, did not end with F or W, or were shorter than 7 amino acids. Antigen-specific clonotypes were called with the MANAFEST web app, based on expansion relative to reference and other culture wells. A clone counted as positive if significantly expanded in 2 of 3 replicate wells versus the reference culture at FDR below 0.05. A further requirement for positive clones was significant expansion compared with all other tandem wells, along with an odds ratio above 5. CDR3 homology was quantified as pairwise Levenshtein distance, calculated with the stringdist R package after three terminal residues were trimmed from each end. TCRdb mirrors the immuneACCESS table, restricted to in-frame sequences. Some clones are absent from its copies; in checked studies, under half trace to an unresolved V gene, and the reason for the others is unknown. V, J and clone size reflect that table, while D and trimming were determined from the DNA. The sample table lists 20,000 to 25,000 clones, around two thirds of them with a count of one. Over 10% of the sample goes to the ten largest clones.

CD4+ T cells from unexposed donors were collected before the COVID-19 pandemic (2011-2018). The EasySep CD4+ T cell isolation kit was used to isolate CD4+ T cells once the cultures had run for roughly 11 days. As cell numbers permitted, CD4+ T cells from unexposed donors were tested for reactivity to SARS-CoV-2 S and N and to four common cold coronavirus spike pools. PBMCs were cultured at about 1.9 million per well in IMDM supplemented with 5% human AB serum and about 9 IU/ml IL-2. Half of the culture medium was replaced with fresh IL-2-containing medium on days 3 and 7. In general, triplicate replicate wells were used for every peptide culture condition. The leukapheresis product used for the unexposed donors was purchased from a commercial source. Ficoll-Paque PLUS gradient centrifugation was used to isolate PBMCs from leukapheresis product or whole blood. PBMCs were either cryopreserved at -140°C or used fresh in the expansion assay. The QIAamp Micro DNA Kit was used to extract genomic DNA from the CD4+ T cells.

CDR1 DFQATT and CDR2 SNEGSKA are derived from the germline V gene (reference sequence). The CDR3 contains 12 residues, cysteine and phenylalanine counted. Only the CDR3 DNA is retained, 36 bases long and in frame from the first base. The junction carries 10 bases between V and J, which are trimmed by 5 bases and 8 bases respectively. Regarding this clone: Its target antigen remains unknown. No qualities accompany the bases; no much larger clone lies one base away.

The paper's findings and limits, for the study overall: No donor contributed both pre-pandemic and post-infection samples, which limited tracing the source of pre-existing responses. Small numbers of patients and of tested TCRs limited the study. Compared with monoreactive clones, crossreactive clones had significantly weaker SARS-CoV-2-driven expansion, a result consistent with antigenic imprinting. Roughly 60% of donors had memory CD4+ clonotypes that crossrecognized SARS-CoV-2 and at least one common cold coronavirus spike. Because the crossreactivity analysis focused on spike protein, crossreactivity against other viral proteins was not assessed.

What was sequenced was CD4+ T cells from PBMCs, cultured in vitro. This sequence was found in a human donor in good health. The chain is encoded by TRBV20-1 joined to TRBJ1-6; a weak D assignment points to TRBD1 (5 bases agree). The CDR3 protein: CSARGADSPLHF. Read as DNA, the sequence is TGCAGTGCTCGTGGGGCCGATTCACCCCTCCACTTT.